This T cell receptor (beta chain) comes out of a study of T cells after posttransplantation cyclophosphamide. Germline V lookup: CDR1 MNHNS, CDR2 SASEGT. Trimming at V came to 3 bases and at J to 5 bases, leaving 5 bases not matched to a gene. The CDR3 has 14 amino acids. Assay: immunoSEQ multiplex PCR; the TCRdb copy retains only in-frame clones and omits some. The record shows about 24,000 clones for this sample, with no singletons present. Findings and limits, study-wide: Blood and skin or GI T cell repertoires showed limited TRB overlap.

This clone was seen many times. Its antigen remains unidentified. The V and J genes are TRBV6-1 and TRBJ1-1; 8 positions match TRBD1. Sequenced sample: PBMCs. This TCR derives from an older woman in good health, CMV-negative, and a related stem cell transplant donor. CDR3 sequence: CASSETGVVTEAFF. The DNA for the CDR3 is TGTGCCAGCAGTGAGACAGGGGTAGTTACTGAAGCTTTCTTT.